A single sample is the source of the 5 T cell receptor beta chains below, sequenced in a study of cytomegalovirus exposure and HLA in healthy donors. The repertoire was sequenced with immunoSEQ multiplex PCR; TCRdb's copy has only in-frame clones and lacks some. The table shows 200,000 to 250,000 clones, with approximately 83% occurring only once. Sequencing was performed on PBMCs. These receptors were collected from a woman aged 25 to 39 in good health and CMV-seropositive.

This clone appeared once. The chain links TRBV15 to TRBJ2-7; perhaps TRBD2 as D (5 bases). CDR1 LNHNV and CDR2 YYDKDF come from the germline V gene (reference sequence). The length of the CDR3 is 14 residues. V lost 1 base and J lost 6, with 13 bases in between. For the CDR3, the DNA is TGTGCCACCAGCAGAGGAGCTAGCCCCAGCGAGCAGTACTTC. Its translation is CATSRGASPSEQYF.

V and J are TRBV28 and TRBJ1-3, with D unclear. V was pared by 4 bases and J by 4 bases, with 5 bases between. The CDR3 totals 12 residues. From germline, CDR1 is MDHEN and CDR2 SYDVKM. In DNA, the CDR3 is TGTGCCAGCAGTTCATTAGGAAACACCATATATTTT. Amino acid sequence: CASSSLGNTIYF.

The CDR3 DNA reads as TGCGCCAGCAGCTCCGGTGGAGGGTCCGACGAGCAGTACTTC. It translates to CASSSGGGSDEQYF. The chain is built from TRBV5-1 and TRBJ2-7, with D possibly TRBD2 on 6 matching bases. CDR1 and CDR2 from the germline V gene are SGHRS and YFSETQ. This CDR3 is built from 14 residues. Trimming shortened V by 3 bases and J by 5 bases, and 15 bases separated the two germline ends. Drawing the rest from reference TRBV5-1 and TRBJ2-7, the complete variable domain is KAGVTQTPRYLIKTRGQQVTLSCSPISGHRSVSWYQQTPGQGLQFLFEYFSETQRNKGNFPGRFSGRQFSNSRSEMNVSTLELGDSALYLCASSSGGGSDEQYFGPGTRLTVT.

The chain recombines TRBV19 with TRBJ2-3; 14 positions agree with TRBD2. CDR1 and CDR2 (germline): LNHDA, SQIVND (reference sequence). This CDR3 is built from 14 residues. The ends lost 5 bases at V and 8 bases at J; junction bases unmatched: 3. DNA of the CDR3: TGTGCCAGTAGTTCCGGGACTAGCGGGAGTACGCAGTATTTT. This gives the protein CASSSGTSGSTQYF. Filled out from reference TRBV19 and TRBJ2-3, the complete variable domain reads DGGITQSPKYLFRKEGQNVTLSCEQNLNHDAMYWYRQDPGQGLRLIYYSQIVNDFQKGDIAEGYSVSREKKESFPLTVTSAQKNPTAFYLCASSSGTSGSTQYFGPGTRLTVL.

This clone came up a few times. The V call is TRBV30, the J call TRBJ1-4, with a weak D call TRBD1 (6 bases). V shed 2 bases and J shed 2 bases, with 15 bases lying between them. This CDR3 has 16 residues. The germline V gene has CDR1 GTSNPN and CDR2 SVGIG (reference sequence). The CDR3: CAWSIRRTATNEKLFF. Here the CDR3 DNA reads TGTGCCTGGAGTATACGTCGGACAGCGACTAATGAAAAACTGTTTTTT.